This TCR beta chain was captured in a study of T cells in Graves' hyperthyroidism and ophthalmopathy. The study, taken as a whole, reports: Most thyroid-expanded clonotypes above 0.001 were also found in blood.

If no ophthalmopathy progression occurred within 18 months, Graves' hyperthyroidism was stable. There are many counts of this clonotype. Its cognate antigen is unknown. Researchers took RNA transcripts and amplified the TCR beta CDR3 regions from them. Initially, a first-round RT-PCR of the TCR CDR3 employed the HTBI primer set. TCRdb re-analysed the multiplex PCR reads in MiXCR, keeping a single row per CDR3 protein. The sample shows hundreds of thousands of distinct CDR3 sequences, about 17% of them seen only once. Germline CDR1 reads LGHDT; CDR2 reads YNNKEL (reference sequence). This CDR3 is built from 15 residues. J gave up 7 bases and V 0 bases, and 4 bases lay outside the gene matches.

Sequencing was performed on blood. The chain is built from TRBV3-1 and TRBJ2-1; 9 nucleotides line up with TRBD2. The receptor comes from a woman younger than 45 with Graves' hyperthyroidism. CDR3 in DNA: TGTGCCAGCAGCCAAGATTCTAGCGGGACTAATGAGCAGTTCTTC. Translation gives CASSQDSSGTNEQFF.